Following are 25 T cell receptor beta chains from one sample sequenced in a study of Ad26.COV2.S vaccination and SARS-CoV-2 variants. Method: immunoSEQ multiplex PCR; TCRdb's copy keeps in-frame clones and lacks some. The data contain about 400,000 clones, about 88% of them singletons. As to treatment: approximately 18 received Ad26.COV2.S at low or high dose, single or two shots; 5 received placebo; per-sample allocation not given. Samples analyzed were those drawn on day 63 after the first vaccine or placebo injection. This sample comprised peripheral blood, obtained in a trial of Ad26.COV2.S vaccine versus placebo. These receptors were taken from a person between 18 and 59 years old who received the Ad26.COV2.S COVID-19 vaccine or a placebo.

The gene calls are TRBV10-1 and TRBJ2-3, with TRBD2 identical over 9 bases. CDR3 length: 12 amino acids. Germline V gene sequence: CDR1 WNHNN, CDR2 SYGVQD (reference sequence). Germline trimming cut 5 bases from V and 6 bases from J; bases unmatched to any gene: 0. CDR3 sequence reads: CASSLAGDTQYF. As DNA, the CDR3 is TGCGCCAGCAGTCTAGCGGGGGATACGCAGTATTTT.

About this clone itself: The sample has other DNA sequences that encode this CDR3 too. V is TRBV2 and J is TRBJ1-5, with D maybe TRBD1 (6 bases). Per the germline V gene, CDR1 is SNHLY and CDR2 is FYNNEI. This CDR3 spans 15 amino acids. Trimming removed 5 bases from V and 0 bases from J, with 11 bases in between. As DNA, the CDR3 is TGTGCCAGCAGTCGAACAGGGCTTAGCAATCAGCCCCAGCATTTT. Translation: CASSRTGLSNQPQHF. Drawing the rest from reference TRBV2 and TRBJ1-5, the complete variable domain is EPEVTQTPSHQVTQMGQEVILRCVPISNHLYFYWYRQILGQKVEFLVSFYNNEISEKSEIFDDQFSVERPDGSNFTLKIRSTKLEDSAMYFCASSRTGLSNQPQHFGDGTRLSIL.

This clone has only one observation. The chain joins TRBV7-8 to TRBJ1-5; possibly TRBD1 for D (5 bases). CDR1 is SGHVS, CDR2 FQNEAQ, per germline. Trimming stripped 1 base from V and 4 bases from J, with 11 bases between. This CDR3 has 15 residues. CDR3 sequence reads: CASSLDTGGNQPQHF. The CDR3 region has the DNA TGTGCCAGCAGCTTAGATACAGGAGGAAATCAGCCCCAGCATTTT.

V usage is TRBV6-1 and J usage is TRBJ2-1; tentatively, D is TRBD2 (5 bases). Germline lookup yields CDR1 MNHNS and CDR2 SASEGT. This CDR3 region has 15 residues. Trimming took off 1 base at V and 2 bases at J, with 9 bases between the two ends. CDR3 nucleotides: TGTGCCAGCAGTGAAGTTAGCGTAACCTACAATGAGCAGTTCTTC. As protein: CASSEVSVTYNEQFF.

The genes are TRBV19 and TRBJ2-5; tentatively, D is TRBD1 (6 bases). V lost 1 base and J 6 bases, leaving 9 bases between the germline ends. The CDR3 is 13 amino acids. Looked up from germline, CDR1 is LNHDA and CDR2 is SQIVND (reference sequence). CDR3 DNA sequence: TGTGCCAGTAGTATAGGGCAGGGGAAGACCCAGTACTTC. It is translated as CASSIGQGKTQYF.

The chain carries TRBV3-1 (or the pseudogene TRBV3-2) and TRBJ1-1; a weak D match, TRBD1 (5 bases). The CDR3 consists of 18 residues. Germline CDR1 is LGHDT and CDR2 is YNNKEL (reference sequence). The germline V and J ends were trimmed by 1 base and 1 base, with 19 bases remaining between them. CDR3 sequence reads: CASSQVFFGTEKNTEAFF. CDR3 in DNA: TGTGCCAGCAGCCAAGTATTCTTCGGGACGGAGAAGAACACTGAAGCTTTCTTT.

The V and J genes are TRBV5-8 and TRBJ2-3, with D unclear. Per the germline V gene, CDR1 is SGHTS and CDR2 is YDEGEE. The CDR3 has 12 amino acids. Trimming shortened V by 5 bases and J by 2 bases, and 6 bases separated the two germline ends. This chain's CDR3 is CASSPYTDTQYF. In DNA, the CDR3 is TGTGCCAGCAGTCCATACACAGATACGCAGTATTTT. The variable domain in full, completed from reference TRBV5-8 and TRBJ2-3, reads EAGVTQSPTHLIKTRGQQATLRCSPISGHTSVYWYQQALGLGLQFLLWYDEGEERNRGNFPPRFSGRQFPNYSSELNVNALELEDSALYLCASSPYTDTQYFGPGTRLTVL.

This chain joins TRBV7-9 and TRBJ2-5, with D possibly being TRBD2 (6 bases). The CDR3 extends over 18 amino acids. Trimming took 1 base from V and 1 from J, leaving 19 bases between them. Germline assignment: CDR1 SEHNR and CDR2 FQNEAQ (reference sequence). Here the CDR3 reads CASSLVGPGGAAQETQYF. The DNA for the CDR3 is TGTGCCAGCAGCTTAGTCGGGCCCGGCGGGGCGGCCCAAGAGACCCAGTACTTC.

The chain employs TRBV9 and TRBJ2-7, with a weak D call TRBD2 (6 bases). Per germline, CDR1 SGDLS and CDR2 YYNGEE. The CDR3 is made up of 11 amino acids. Trimming left V 7 bases short and J 6 bases short, with 11 bases between. The CDR3 coding sequence is TGTGCCAGCGGGAGGAACAGCGAGCAGTACTTC. This codes for CASGRNSEQYF.

The chain uses TRBV15 and TRBJ2-7; 7 nucleotides agree with TRBD1. The CDR3 loop spans 16 amino acids. The V and J ends lost 0 bases and 4 bases, in that order; junction bases with no gene match: 9. Germline V lookup: CDR1 LNHNV, CDR2 YYDKDF (reference sequence). The CDR3 here is CATSRDMGQGVYEQYF. CDR3 nucleotides: TGTGCCACCAGCAGAGATATGGGGCAGGGGGTTTACGAGCAGTACTTC.

V and J are TRBV19 and TRBJ2-3; the D gene is possibly TRBD1 (6 bases). V lost 5 bases, J lost 3 bases, and 15 bases lay in between. The CDR3 covers 15 residues. CDR1 is LNHDA and CDR2 is SQIVND in the germline V gene (reference sequence). The CDR3 sequence is CASSVGYRVTDTQYF. The CDR3, as DNA: TGTGCCAGTAGTGTCGGTTACAGGGTAACAGATACGCAGTATTTT.

V and J are TRBV9 and TRBJ1-2; no firm D call. Germline assignment: CDR1 SGDLS and CDR2 YYNGEE. The CDR3 totals 13 residues. V gave up 0 bases and J gave up 4 bases, with 7 bases separating them. The CDR3 coding sequence is TGTGCCAGCAGCGTAGGGGCAGTCTATGGCTACACCTTC. Protein sequence: CASSVGAVYGYTF.

This chain joins TRBV11-2 and TRBJ2-5, with 9 bases lining up with TRBD2. After removal of 5 bases from V and 5 bases from J, the junction contained 6 bases not matched to a gene. The CDR3 runs to 14 residues. Germline CDR1 reads SGHAT; CDR2 reads FQNNGV. Here the CDR3 DNA reads TGTGCCAGCAGCCCAGCGGGGGGAAAGGAGACCCAGTACTTC. Its protein product is CASSPAGGKETQYF.

This clone was recorded a few times. The genes are TRBV12-3 or TRBV12-4 and TRBJ2-7; D is ambiguous. The V gene lost 3 bases and the J gene lost 2 bases, with 5 bases spanning the gap. The CDR3 totals 12 residues. The CDR3 is CASSFGAYEQYF. The DNA for the CDR3 is TGTGCCAGCAGTTTTGGGGCCTACGAGCAGTACTTC.

The chain employs TRBV10-1 and TRBJ1-1, with a tentative D call TRBD1 (5 bases). V was clipped by 5 bases and J by 5 bases, with 6 bases between them. From germline, CDR1 is WNHNN and CDR2 SYGVQD (reference sequence). There are 11 residues in the CDR3. CDR3 DNA: TGCGCCAGCAGTAAGGGGACTGAAGCTTTCTTT. This encodes CASSKGTEAFF.

This sequence joins TRBV5-1 and TRBJ2-2; tentative D call: TRBD1 (5 bases). With 3 bases removed from V and 1 base from J, the gap between germline ends came to 10 bases. The CDR3 is 15 amino acids. Germline V CDR1 and CDR2: SGHRS, YFSETQ. CDR3 in DNA: TGCGCCAGCAGCTGGGGTACAGGGAACACCGGGGAGCTGTTTTTT. Translating gives CASSWGTGNTGELFF. Full variable domain (missing parts from reference TRBV5-1 and TRBJ2-2): KAGVTQTPRYLIKTRGQQVTLSCSPISGHRSVSWYQQTPGQGLQFLFEYFSETQRNKGNFPGRFSGRQFSNSRSEMNVSTLELGDSALYLCASSWGTGNTGELFFGEGSRLTVL.

The chain carries TRBV7-8 and TRBJ2-5; D unresolved. Trimming removed 2 bases from V and 1 base from J, with 8 bases in between. Germline V gene lookup returns CDR1 SGHVS and CDR2 FQNEAQ. CDR3 length: 14 residues. The CDR3 protein is CASSLRASQETQYF. In DNA, the CDR3 is TGTGCCAGCAGCTTACGGGCCAGCCAAGAGACCCAGTACTTC.

The CDR3 DNA sequence: TGTGCCAGCAGTTTGGACAGACCCTACGAGCAGTACTTC. Translation gives CASSLDRPYEQYF. V usage is TRBV6-5 and J usage is TRBJ2-7; TRBD1 might be the D (6 bases). V lost 4 bases, J lost 2 bases, and 9 bases lay in between. This CDR3 is built from 13 residues. Germline lookup yields CDR1 MNHEY and CDR2 SVGAGI.

The rearrangement joins TRBV21-1 to TRBJ1-6. TRBV21-1 constitutes a pseudogene. The CDR3 runs to 21 residues. The CDR3, as DNA: TGTGCCAGCAGCAAGCTAACCCGGACCCCGGGTAGGAGGTCCTATAATTCACCCCTCCACTTT. Translation: CASSKLTRTPGRRSYNSPLHF.

The rearrangement joins TRBV5-4 to TRBJ2-7; TRBD1 aligns across 7 bases. J lost 1 base, V lost 4 bases, and 17 bases had no gene match. The germline V gene encodes CDR1 SGHNT and CDR2 YYREEE (reference sequence). This CDR3 region has 18 residues. CDR3 in DNA: TGTGCCAGCAGCACCGCCGGGACAGCGGTAGCTAGGTCCTACGAGCAGTACTTC. This sequence encodes CASSTAGTAVARSYEQYF.

The chain has TRBV5-4 and TRBJ2-2; D is uncertain. The germline V and J ends were trimmed by 0 bases and 7 bases, with 4 bases remaining between them. The CDR3 extends over 12 amino acids. Germline V gene data show CDR1 as SGHNT and CDR2 as YYREEE (reference sequence). DNA for the CDR3: TGTGCCAGCAGCTTGGTTGACGGGGAGCTGTTTTTT. This codes for CASSLVDGELFF.

This clone was seen just once. This could be a read error, since a much larger clone is one nucleotide away. This sample includes further DNA sequences coding for the same CDR3. The chain joins TRBV5-4 to TRBJ2-7; D not resolved. The germline gives CDR1 SGHNT, CDR2 YYREEE (reference sequence). The CDR3 consists of 11 residues. V shed 0 bases and J shed 3 bases, with 1 base lying between them. The CDR3 coding sequence is TGTGCCAGCAGCTTGGGCTACGAGCAGTACTTC. It yields the protein CASSLGYEQYF.

The V call is TRBV6-5, the J call TRBJ2-7, with D unclear. With 8 bases removed from V and 1 base from J, the gap between germline ends came to 6 bases. Germline loops: CDR1 MNHEY, CDR2 SVGAGI. The CDR3 extends over 11 amino acids. Here the CDR3 reads CASGRSYEQYF. The CDR3 DNA is TGTGCCAGCGGACGGTCCTACGAGCAGTACTTC.

The V call is TRBV18, the J call TRBJ1-3; no definite D call. V shed 4 bases and J shed 4 bases, with 2 bases lying between them. Germline V gives CDR1 KGHSH, CDR2 LQKENI. The CDR3 has 11 amino acids. The CDR3 region is CASSRGNTIYF. CDR3 coding DNA: TGTGCCAGCTCACGAGGAAACACCATATATTTT.

This sequence joins TRBV7-9 and TRBJ1-1; D call uncertain. Germline V gives CDR1 SEHNR, CDR2 FQNEAQ (reference sequence). Trimming cost V 3 bases and J 4 bases, with 12 bases left between them. The CDR3 runs 14 residues. CDR3 protein: CASSLAALSTEAFF. The CDR3 DNA follows: TGTGCCAGCAGCTTGGCCGCACTAAGCACTGAAGCTTTCTTT.